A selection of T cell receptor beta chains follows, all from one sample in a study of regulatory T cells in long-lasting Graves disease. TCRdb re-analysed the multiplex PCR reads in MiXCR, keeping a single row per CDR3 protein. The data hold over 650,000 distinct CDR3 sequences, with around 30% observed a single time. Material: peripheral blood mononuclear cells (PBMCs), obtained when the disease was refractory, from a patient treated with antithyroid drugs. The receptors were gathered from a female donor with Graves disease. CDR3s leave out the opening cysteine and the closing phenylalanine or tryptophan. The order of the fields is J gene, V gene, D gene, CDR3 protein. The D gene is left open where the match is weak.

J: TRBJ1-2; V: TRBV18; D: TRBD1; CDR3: ASSPPEDRGDRYT
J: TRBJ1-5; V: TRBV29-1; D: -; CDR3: SVEGGGGPGQPQH
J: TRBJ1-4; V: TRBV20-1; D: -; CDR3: SAFRDGPNEKLF
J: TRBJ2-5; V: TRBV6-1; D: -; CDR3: ASSDGGYQETQY
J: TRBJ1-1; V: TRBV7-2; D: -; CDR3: ASSRGSGVTNTEAF
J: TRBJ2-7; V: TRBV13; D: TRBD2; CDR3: ASSPTSRLAGREQY
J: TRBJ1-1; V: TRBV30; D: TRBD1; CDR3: ALQTGGNTEAF
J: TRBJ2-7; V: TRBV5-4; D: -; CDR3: ASSPGQRSDEQY
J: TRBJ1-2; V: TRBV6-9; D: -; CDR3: ASSYFGRGQIFSYT
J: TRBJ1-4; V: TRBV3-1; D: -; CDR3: ASSQRVGSEKLF
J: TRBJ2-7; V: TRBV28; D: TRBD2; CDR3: ASRSIAGEDEQY
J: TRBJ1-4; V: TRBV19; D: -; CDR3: ASSIKGATNEKLF
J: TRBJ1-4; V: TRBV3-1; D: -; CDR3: ASSQALPGTGEEKLF
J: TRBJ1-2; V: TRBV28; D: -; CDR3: ASSLYGYGYT
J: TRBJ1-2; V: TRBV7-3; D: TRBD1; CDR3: ASSHGDRAEGYT
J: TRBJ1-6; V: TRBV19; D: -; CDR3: ASRWAGDSPLH
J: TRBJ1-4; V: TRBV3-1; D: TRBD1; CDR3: ASSQDGTGKLF
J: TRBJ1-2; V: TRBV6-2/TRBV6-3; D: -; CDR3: ASSYEGEGYT
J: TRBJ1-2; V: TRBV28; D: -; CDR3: ASSSPGGQLNGYT
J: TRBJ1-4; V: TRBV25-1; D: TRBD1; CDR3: ASSDRTGGREKLF
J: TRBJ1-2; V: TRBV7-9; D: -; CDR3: ASSLSSEGRGGIAGGYT
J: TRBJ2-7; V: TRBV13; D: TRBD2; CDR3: ASSSQAGGGFYEQY
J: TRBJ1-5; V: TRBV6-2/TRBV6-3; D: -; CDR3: ASSYRGGDLNQPQH
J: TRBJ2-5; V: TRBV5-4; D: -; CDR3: ASSLQGPEAQY
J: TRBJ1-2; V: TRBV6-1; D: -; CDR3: ASHNARNYGYT
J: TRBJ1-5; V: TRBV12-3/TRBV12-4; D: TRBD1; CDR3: ASSPGGQGGQPQH
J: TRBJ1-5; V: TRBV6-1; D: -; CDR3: ASSELLDSFRH
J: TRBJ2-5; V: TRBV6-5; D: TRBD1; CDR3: ASSSRTGNRIQETQY
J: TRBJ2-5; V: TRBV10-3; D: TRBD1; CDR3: AISEGGNPQTQY
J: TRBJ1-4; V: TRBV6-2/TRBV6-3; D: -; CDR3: ASSSDLFEKLF
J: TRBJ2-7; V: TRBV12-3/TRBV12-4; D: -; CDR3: ASPKGRTSYEQY
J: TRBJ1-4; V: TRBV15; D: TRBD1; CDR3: ATGGTGEEKLF
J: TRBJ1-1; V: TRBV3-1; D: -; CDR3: ASSQFPRGTEAF
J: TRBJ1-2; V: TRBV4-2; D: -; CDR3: ASSPLTGDGYT
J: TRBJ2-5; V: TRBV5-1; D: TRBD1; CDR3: ASSPGVGQGQETQY
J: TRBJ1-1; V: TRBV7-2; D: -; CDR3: ASSLTLQVEAF
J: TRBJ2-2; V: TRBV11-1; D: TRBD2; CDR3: ASSLEGLAGAGELF
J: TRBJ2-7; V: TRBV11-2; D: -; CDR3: ASSFSAYEQY
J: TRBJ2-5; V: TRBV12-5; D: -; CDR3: ASGLGGHQETQY
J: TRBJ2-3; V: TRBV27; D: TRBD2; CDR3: ASSNLAGPPPSTDTQY
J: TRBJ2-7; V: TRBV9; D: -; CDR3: ASSVGGIYEQY
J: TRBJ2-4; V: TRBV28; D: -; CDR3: ASLGVNIQY
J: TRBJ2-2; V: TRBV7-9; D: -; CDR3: ASSRLQGGELF
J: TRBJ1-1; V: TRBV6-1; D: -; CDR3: ASSAAGPTEAF
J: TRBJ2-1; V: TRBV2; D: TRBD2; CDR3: ASSALTSGKVSEQF
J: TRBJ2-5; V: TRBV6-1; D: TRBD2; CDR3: ASRPQGLAGQETQY
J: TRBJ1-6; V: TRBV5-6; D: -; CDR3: ASKTSPNNSPLH
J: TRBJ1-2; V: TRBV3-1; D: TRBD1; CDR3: ASSYPLGQGYGYT
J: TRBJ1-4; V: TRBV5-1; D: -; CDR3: TSSVQGINEKLF
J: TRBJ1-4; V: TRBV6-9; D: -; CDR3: ASSYSLTTLGEKLF
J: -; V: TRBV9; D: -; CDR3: ASSVGPNYEQY
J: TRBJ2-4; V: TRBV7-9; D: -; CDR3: ASGEDPNIQY
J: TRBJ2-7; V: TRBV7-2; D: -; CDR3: ASIMDSYEQY
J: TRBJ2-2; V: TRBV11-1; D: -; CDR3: ASSLPGASDTGELF